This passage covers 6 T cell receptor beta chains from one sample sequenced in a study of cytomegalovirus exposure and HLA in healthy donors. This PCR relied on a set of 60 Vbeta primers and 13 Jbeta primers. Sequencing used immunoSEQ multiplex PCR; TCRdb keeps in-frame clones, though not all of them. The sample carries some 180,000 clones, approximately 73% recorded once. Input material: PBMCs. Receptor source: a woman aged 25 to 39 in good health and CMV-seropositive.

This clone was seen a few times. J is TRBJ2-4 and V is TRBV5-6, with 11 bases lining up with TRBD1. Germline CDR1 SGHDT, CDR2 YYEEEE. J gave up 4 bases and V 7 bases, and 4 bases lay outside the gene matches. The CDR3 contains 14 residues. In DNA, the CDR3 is TGTGCCAGCTCCCGGGACAGGGGGAAAAACATTCAGTACTTC. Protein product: CASSRDRGKNIQYF.

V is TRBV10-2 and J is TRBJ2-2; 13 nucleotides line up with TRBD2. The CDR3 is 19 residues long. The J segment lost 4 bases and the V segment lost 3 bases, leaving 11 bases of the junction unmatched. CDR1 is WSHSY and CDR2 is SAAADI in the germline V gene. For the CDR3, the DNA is TGCGCCAGCAGTGACCCTCGACTAGCGGGGGGACGCGGCACCGGGGAGCTGTTTTTT. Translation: CASSDPRLAGGRGTGELFF.

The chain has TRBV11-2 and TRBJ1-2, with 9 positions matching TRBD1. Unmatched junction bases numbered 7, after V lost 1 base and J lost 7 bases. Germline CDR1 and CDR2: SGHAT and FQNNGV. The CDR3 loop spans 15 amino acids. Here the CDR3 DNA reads TGTGCCAGCAGCTTAGGTGGACAGGGGTACGTTGGCTACACCTTC. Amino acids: CASSLGGQGYVGYTF.

CDR3 in amino acids: CASSYSAGLAAYEQYF. CDR3 DNA sequence: TGTGCCAGCAGTTACTCGGCGGGACTAGCGGCGTACGAGCAGTACTTC. The chain has TRBV6-5 and TRBJ2-7; 11 positions agree with TRBD2. The CDR3 runs 16 residues. Germline assignment: CDR1 MNHEY and CDR2 SVGAGI. V was clipped by 0 bases and J by 4 bases; unmatched bases: 5.

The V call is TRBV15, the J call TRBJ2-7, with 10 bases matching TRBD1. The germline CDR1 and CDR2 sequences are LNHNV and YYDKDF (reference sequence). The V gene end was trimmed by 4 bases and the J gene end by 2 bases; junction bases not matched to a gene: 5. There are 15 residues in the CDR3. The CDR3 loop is CATSTGQGGPYEQYF. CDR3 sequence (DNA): TGTGCCACCAGCACCGGACAGGGGGGCCCCTACGAGCAGTACTTC.

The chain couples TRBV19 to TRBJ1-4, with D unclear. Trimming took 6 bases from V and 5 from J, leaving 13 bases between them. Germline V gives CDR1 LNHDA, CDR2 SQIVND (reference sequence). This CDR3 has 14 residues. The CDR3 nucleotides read TGTGCCAGTAGCCCAACTGGAGGGAATGAAAAACTGTTTTTT. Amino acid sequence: CASSPTGGNEKLFF.